This TCR beta chain appears in the sequencing data of a study of T cells in Graves' hyperthyroidism and ophthalmopathy. Whole-study findings and limits: A 13 V-J signature model discriminated ophthalmopathy versus stable hyperthyroidism. Most thyroid clonotypes that were expanded above 0.001 also turned up in blood.

Hyperthyroidism, newly diagnosed and lasting under 2 months, affected patients aged 18 to 65. This clonotype was counted many times. Its antigen is unidentified. Looked up from germline, CDR1 is LGHNT and CDR2 is FRNRAP. The CDR3 has 17 residues. V trimming: 2 bases; J trimming: 1 base; junction bases outside the gene matches: 4. Regions amplified from RNA transcripts were the TCR beta CDR3 regions. The TCR CDR3 was amplified in a first-round RT-PCR using the HTBI primer set. Using its own MiXCR run on the multiplex PCR reads, TCRdb lists one record per CDR3 protein. The sample lists some 98,000 distinct CDR3 sequences, roughly 40% occurring once.

The source is a woman aged 25 to 39 with Graves' hyperthyroidism. The sample comprised peripheral blood or thyroid tissue (not recorded which). V usage is TRBV12-5 and J usage is TRBJ2-2; 10 bases are shared with TRBD2. As DNA, the CDR3 is TGTGCTAGTGGTTTGTCACGGACTAGCGGGAACACCGGGGAGCTGTTTTTT. Its protein product is CASGLSRTSGNTGELFF.